This T cell receptor beta chain was profiled in a study of blood T cell repertoires in COVID-19. At the level of the study: The analysed material was cDNA or gDNA that came from T cells, B-cell-depleted T cells, or PBMCs.

CDR1 is SEHNR, CDR2 FQNEAQ, per germline (reference sequence). The CDR3 totals 15 residues. The V and J ends lost 1 base and 5 bases, in that order; junction bases with no gene match: 5. Sequencing used immunoSEQ multiplex PCR; TCRdb keeps in-frame clones, though not all of them. The sample holds about 280,000 clones, about 85% seen once. This clone was detected only once. Either two negative PCRs, clearance, or symptom resolution qualified Cohort 3 donors as recovered. The sequenced sample was PBMCs or T cells enriched from blood (not recorded which). V gene TRBV7-9 combines with J gene TRBJ2-7; 10 bases map to TRBD1. This sequence was found in a woman aged 50 to 60 who had recovered from COVID-19. CDR3 region: CASSLVGTGEDEQYF. The CDR3 DNA reads TGTGCCAGCAGCTTAGTCGGGACAGGGGAGGACGAGCAGTACTTC.